Listed below are T cell receptor beta chains from one sample, sequenced in a study of blood T cells in healthy people across ages. TCRdb redid the calling of the 5' RACE reads with MiXCR, one entry per CDR3 protein. The sample holds 540,000 or so distinct CDR3 sequences, around 24% seen once. The same sample was also studied in work on T cells of mothers and their children.

Sequenced input: blood. The receptors were sampled from a boy aged 5-17 years in good health. CDR3s include the opening cysteine and the closing phenylalanine or tryptophan. D genes are given only for firm matches. Expanded clones are given a class, and other clones once, few, many or no size at all.

V	J	D	size	CDR3	DNA
TRBV20-1	TRBJ2-5	NA	NA	CSGLTDSERETQYF	TGCAGTGGCCTGACTGACTCCGAGAGGGAGACCCAGTACTTC
TRBV4-3	TRBJ1-6	NA	few	CASSQDPGSSYNSPLHF	TGCGCCAGCAGCCAAGATCCAGGGAGCTCCTATAATTCACCCCTCCACTTT
TRBV20-1	TRBJ1-2	NA	NA	CSARFSTTNYGYTF	TGCAGTGCCCGATTTTCGACTACTAACTATGGCTACACCTTC
TRBV3-1	TRBJ1-6	NA	few	CASSQIRRRTRESPLHF	TGTGCCAGCAGCCAAATTAGGCGACGCACCCGGGAATCACCCCTCCACTTT
TRBV14	TRBJ2-3	NA	NA	CASSQAGAAGAQYF	TGTGCCAGCAGCCAAGCAGGGGCGGCGGGAGCGCAGTATTTT
TRBV5-1	TRBJ2-1	NA	NA	CASSLGRVENEQFF	TGCGCCAGCAGCTTGGGTAGGGTAGAGAATGAGCAGTTCTTC
TRBV7-8	TRBJ2-7	TRBD1	NA	CASSLRGTGSDEQYF	TGTGCCAGCAGCTTAAGGGGGACAGGGTCAGACGAGCAGTACTTC
TRBV5-1	TRBJ2-1	NA	NA	CASSQGQRSSYNEQFF	TGCGCCAGCAGCCAAGGACAGAGAAGCTCCTACAATGAGCAGTTCTTC
TRBV12-3/TRBV12-4	TRBJ2-7	NA	NA	CASSLVGGPYEQYF	TGTGCCAGCAGTTTAGTAGGGGGGCCCTACGAGCAGTACTTC
TRBV19	TRBJ2-1	NA	few	CASSIVLGRHNEQFF	TGTGCCAGTAGTATAGTGCTAGGGAGGCACAATGAGCAGTTCTTC
TRBV5-5	TRBJ1-2	NA	once	CASSLAAGYNYGYTF	TGTGCCAGCAGCTTGGCTGCCGGGTATAACTATGGCTACACCTTC
TRBV9	TRBJ2-5	TRBD2	NA	CASSPGTSGDLWYQETQYF	TGTGCCAGCAGCCCCGGGACTAGCGGGGATTTATGGTACCAAGAGACCCAGTACTTC
TRBV4-1	TRBJ2-5	NA	many	CASSQDWAEETQYF	TGCGCCAGCAGCCAAGATTGGGCGGAAGAGACCCAGTACTTC
TRBV29-1	TRBJ2-6	NA	NA	CSVSSPLNSGANVLTF	TGCAGCGTTTCCTCCCCACTGAACTCTGGGGCCAACGTCCTGACTTTC
TRBV4-3	TRBJ2-3	NA	NA	CASSQDRDTGTDTQYF	TGCGCCAGCAGCCAAGATCGAGATACTGGGACAGATACGCAGTATTTT
TRBV7-9	TRBJ2-5	TRBD2	NA	CASNLAGGEETQYF	TGTGCCAGCAACCTAGCGGGAGGTGAAGAGACCCAGTACTTC
TRBV7-2	TRBJ2-5	NA	few	CASSLRREGRGLETQYF	TGTGCCAGCAGCTTACGACGGGAGGGCAGGGGGTTGGAGACCCAGTACTTC
TRBV28	TRBJ2-7	NA	NA	CASSSSYYEQYF	TGTGCCAGCAGTTCCTCATACTACGAGCAGTACTTC
TRBV6-2/TRBV6-3	TRBJ1-5	NA	many	CASSLPGLNSNQPQHF	TGTGCCAGCAGCCTACCTGGGCTCAATAGCAATCAGCCCCAGCATTTT
TRBV20-1	TRBJ2-4	TRBD1	few	CSAPTGYNIQYF	TGCAGTGCGCCGACAGGGTACAACATTCAGTACTTC
TRBV4-1	TRBJ2-1	NA	few	CASSQTRLANNEQFF	TGCGCCAGCAGCCAAACCAGACTCGCGAACAATGAGCAGTTCTTC
TRBV20-1	TRBJ2-7	NA	NA	CSAKGPYEQYF	TGCAGTGCCAAGGGGCCCTACGAGCAGTACTTC
TRBV20-1	TRBJ1-2	TRBD1	NA	CVNRGNYGYTF	TGCGTTAACAGGGGGAACTATGGCTACACCTTC
TRBV25-1	TRBJ2-7	NA	NA	CASSVNYPYEQYF	TGTGCCAGCAGTGTTAACTATCCCTACGAGCAGTACTTC
TRBV7-2	TRBJ1-4	TRBD1	NA	CASSTHGTGGEKLFF	TGTGCCAGCAGCACCCACGGGACAGGGGGCGAAAAACTGTTTTTT
TRBV21-1	TRBJ2-1	NA	NA	CASSKVSYRDYKSSYNEQFF	TGTGCCAGCAGCAAAGTTAGCTACCGGGACTACAAAAGCTCCTACAATGAGCAGTTCTTC
TRBV29-1	TRBJ2-7	NA	once	CSVSSAGHEQYF	TGCAGCGTGTCTAGCGCCGGCCACGAGCAGTACTTC
TRBV12-3/TRBV12-4	TRBJ2-5	NA	few	CASSKRTSGLETQYF	TGTGCCAGCAGTAAGAGGACAAGCGGGTTGGAGACCCAGTACTTC
TRBV14	TRBJ2-1	NA	NA	CASSQVWAGIYNEQFF	TGTGCCAGCAGCCAAGTTTGGGCAGGGATCTACAATGAGCAGTTCTTC
TRBV5-5	TRBJ2-6	NA	NA	CASSLRQAGANVLTF	TGTGCCAGCAGCTTGAGGCAGGCTGGGGCCAACGTCCTGACTTTC
TRBV6-1	TRBJ1-2	NA	NA	CASSEAENYGYTF	TGTGCCAGCAGTGAAGCAGAGAACTATGGCTACACCTTC
TRBV5-1	TRBJ1-3	NA	NA	CASSPDTSSGNTIYF	TGCGCCAGCAGCCCGGACACGAGCTCTGGAAACACCATATATTTT
TRBV7-2	TRBJ2-5	NA	many	CASSLQGQETQYF	TGTGCCAGCAGCTTACAGGGGCAAGAGACCCAGTACTTC
TRBV6-1	TRBJ1-1	NA	NA	CASSVRLRMNTEAFF	TGTGCCAGCAGTGTCCGGTTACGAATGAACACTGAAGCTTTCTTT
TRBV11-2	TRBJ2-6	TRBD1	few	CASSLNRGVISGANVLTF	TGTGCCAGCAGTCTCAACAGGGGGGTAATTTCTGGGGCCAACGTCCTGACTTTC
TRBV20-1	TRBJ2-3	TRBD1	few	CSASNRGPTDTQYF	TGCAGTGCCAGCAACAGGGGCCCTACGGATACGCAGTATTTT